The 27 T cell receptor beta chains below were found in one sample sequenced in a study of graft-versus-host responses after intestinal transplantation. These receptors have no known antigen. Method: immunoSEQ multiplex PCR; TCRdb's copy keeps in-frame clones and lacks some. The sample lists just under 50,000 clones; approximately 84% were seen once. The specimen was unstimulated CD4+ T cells sorted from spleen or lymph node cells, collected before transplant. These receptors were collected from a human donor who was the organ donor for an intestinal transplant.

This sequence joins TRBV12-5 and TRBJ1-5; 7 nucleotides line up with TRBD1. The J segment lost 2 bases and the V segment lost 2 bases, leaving 0 bases of the junction unmatched. Germline V gene data show CDR1 as LGHNT and CDR2 as FRNRAP. This CDR3 is 14 amino acids long. Here the CDR3 reads CASGLTGGNQPQHF. CDR3 nucleotides: TGTGCTAGTGGTTTGACAGGGGGCAATCAGCCCCAGCATTTT.

The gene calls are TRBV11-3 and TRBJ2-7; no definite D call. V lost 1 base, J lost 7 bases, and 14 bases lay in between. Germline V CDR1 and CDR2: SGHNT, YENEEA. The CDR3 runs to 14 residues. The CDR3 is CASSLARSSGEQYF. The CDR3 DNA reads as TGTGCCAGCAGCTTAGCCCGCTCCTCTGGGGAGCAGTACTTC. The full variable domain, completed using reference TRBV11-3 and TRBJ2-7, is EAGVVQSPRYKIIEKKQPVAFWCNPISGHNTLYWYLQNLGQGPELLIRYENEEAVDDSQLPKDRFSAERLKGVDSTLKIQPAELGDSAVYLCASSLARSSGEQYFGPGTRLTVT.

This chain connects TRBV4-1 to TRBJ1-5; no clear D gene. Germline CDR1 is MGHRA and CDR2 is YSYEKL. CDR3 length: 13 residues. V dropped 0 bases and J dropped 11 bases, with 11 bases sitting between them. The CDR3 sequence: CASSQDLAGSQHF. CDR3 in DNA: TGCGCCAGCAGCCAAGATCTTGCGGGTTCCCAGCATTTT.

The V gene is TRBV2, the J gene TRBJ2-7; D is ambiguous. The V end was cut by 6 bases, the J end by 2 bases, with 8 bases between. The CDR3 is 12 amino acids. From germline, CDR1 is SNHLY and CDR2 FYNNEI. The CDR3 sequence: CASRDGTYEQYF. The CDR3 coding sequence is TGTGCCAGCAGAGATGGGACCTACGAGCAGTACTTC.

This chain links TRBV4-2 with TRBJ2-2; a possible D gene is TRBD2 (5 bases). Trimming took off 0 bases at V and 6 bases at J, with 23 bases between the two ends. The CDR3 loop spans 19 amino acids. Germline V gene data show CDR1 as LGHNA and CDR2 as YNFKEQ. CDR3 coding DNA: TGTGCCAGCAGCCAAGAGCGAAGCGGAACGTCTCCGGCCGCCGGGGAGCTGTTTTTT. It yields the protein CASSQERSGTSPAAGELFF.

V usage is TRBV19 and J usage is TRBJ2-5; no clear D. The germline CDR1 and CDR2 sequences are LNHDA and SQIVND (reference sequence). Trimming stripped 1 base from V and 7 bases from J, with 10 bases between. The CDR3 has 13 residues. The CDR3 is CASSIGQTGTQYF. The CDR3 DNA is TGTGCCAGTAGTATAGGCCAGACGGGGACCCAGTACTTC.

The rearrangement links TRBV18 to TRBJ1-5; the D is unclear. Germline CDR1 KGHSH, CDR2 LQKENI. The CDR3 totals 16 residues. Trimming shortened V by 2 bases and J by 0 bases, and 11 bases separated the two germline ends. Here the CDR3 DNA reads TGTGCCAGCTCACCAGGAGATCCGTATAGCAATCAGCCCCAGCATTTT. Translation: CASSPGDPYSNQPQHF.

This clone was recorded once. The chain employs TRBV7-2 and TRBJ2-7, with 11 bases fitting TRBD2. With 4 bases clipped from V and 3 bases from J, the junction kept 5 bases outside the gene matches. The CDR3 totals 15 residues. Germline V gene data show CDR1 as SGHTA and CDR2 as FQGNSA. The CDR3 DNA follows: TGTGCCAGCAGCTACGGACTAGCGGGTCTCTACGAGCAGTACTTC. This gives the protein CASSYGLAGLYEQYF. Variable domain in full (rest from reference TRBV7-2 and TRBJ2-7): GAGVSQSPSNKVTEKGKDVELRCDPISGHTALYWYRQSLGQGLEFLIYFQGNSAPDKSGLPSDRFSAERTGGSVSTLTIQRTQQEDSAVYLCASSYGLAGLYEQYFGPGTRLTVT.

The CDR3 spells CASSPGVGGEQYF. The CDR3 DNA is TGTGCCAGCAGCCCAGGGGTTGGGGGCGAGCAGTACTTC. The chain combines TRBV6-1 with TRBJ2-7, with D possibly matching TRBD1 (6 bases). CDR3 length: 13 amino acids. Trimming removed 6 bases from V and 6 bases from J, with 15 bases in between. Germline CDR1 MNHNS, CDR2 SASEGT.

This clone was seen more than once but under ten times. V is TRBV30 and J is TRBJ1-2, with D maybe TRBD1 (5 bases). Germline V gives CDR1 GTSNPN, CDR2 SVGIG (reference sequence). The CDR3 extends over 12 amino acids. V lost 3 bases, J lost 5 bases, and 10 bases lay in between. The CDR3 is CAWRDWGYGYTF. For the CDR3, the DNA is TGTGCCTGGAGAGACTGGGGGTATGGCTACACCTTC. Drawing the rest from reference TRBV30 and TRBJ1-2, the complete variable domain is SQTIHQWPATLVQPVGSPLSLECTVEGTSNPNLYWYRQAAGRGLQLLFYSVGIGQISSEVPQNLSASRPQDRQFILSSKKLLLSDSGFYLCAWRDWGYGYTFGSGTRLTVV.

The chain uses TRBV5-1 and TRBJ2-2; 7 positions match TRBD2. The trim removed 4 bases at V and 1 base at J, leaving 4 bases unmatched. This CDR3 has 15 amino acids. Germline lookup yields CDR1 SGHRS and CDR2 YFSETQ. The CDR3 is CASSRDYLNTGELFF. CDR3 nucleotide sequence: TGCGCCAGCAGCCGGGACTACCTGAACACCGGGGAGCTGTTTTTT.

The chain is built from TRBV29-1 and TRBJ1-2; 9 bases agree with TRBD1. The CDR3 length is 12 residues. In germline, CDR1 is SQVTM, CDR2 ANQGSEA. With 6 bases clipped from V and 4 bases from J, the junction kept 3 bases outside the gene matches. The CDR3 region is CSVETGGYGYTF. CDR3 nucleotides: TGCAGCGTGGAGACAGGGGGCTATGGCTACACCTTC. The whole variable domain, remainder taken from reference TRBV29-1 and TRBJ1-2, is SAVISQKPSRDICQRGTSLTIQCQVDSQVTMMFWYRQQPGQSLTLIATANQGSEATYESGFVIDKFPISRPNLTFSTLTVSNMSPEDSSIYLCSVETGGYGYTFGSGTRLTVV.

The table lists this clone with a few counts. The chain carries TRBV5-1 and TRBJ2-1, with TRBD2 identical over 15 bases. Germline V CDR1 and CDR2: SGHRS, YFSETQ. The CDR3 runs to 17 residues. Trimming took 2 bases from V and 4 from J; bases not matched to a gene: 4. CDR3: CASSFGLAGGPYNEQFF. The CDR3 nucleotides are TGCGCCAGCAGCTTCGGACTAGCGGGAGGGCCTTACAATGAGCAGTTCTTC.

This clone came up once. This chain connects TRBV11-2 to TRBJ2-1; maybe TRBD1 (6 bases). V lost 3 bases to trimming and J lost 9 bases, with 12 bases between them. The CDR3 sequence is 13 residues long. Looked up from germline, CDR1 is SGHAT and CDR2 is FQNNGV. Written as DNA, the CDR3 is TGTGCCAGCAGCTTGAAAGAAGGGGGTGAGCAGTTCTTC. It is translated as CASSLKEGGEQFF.

This chain joins TRBV30 and TRBJ2-7, with D maybe TRBD1 (5 bases). The V end was cut by 1 base, the J end by 2 bases, with 6 bases between. The length of the CDR3 is 12 residues. Germline lookup yields CDR1 GTSNPN and CDR2 SVGIG (reference sequence). CDR3 sequence reads: CAWSGTTYEQYF. The CDR3 DNA reads as TGTGCCTGGAGTGGGACAACCTACGAGCAGTACTTC.

The V and J genes are TRBV11-1 and TRBJ2-5; a weak D match, TRBD1 (6 bases). Germline V CDR1 and CDR2: SGHAT, FQDESV (reference sequence). This CDR3 contains 15 residues. V was shortened by 3 bases and J by 1 base, with 12 bases between the two germline ends. The chain's CDR3 is CASSFPQGPQETQYF. CDR3 in DNA: TGTGCCAGCAGCTTCCCACAGGGCCCCCAAGAGACCCAGTACTTC. Full variable domain (rest looked up from reference TRBV11-1 and TRBJ2-5): EAEVAQSPRYKITEKSQAVAFWCDPISGHATLYWYRQILGQGPELLVQFQDESVVDDSQLPKDRFSAERLKGVDSTLKIQPAELGDSAMYLCASSFPQGPQETQYFGPGTRLLVL.

In its sample, this clone was seen a few times. V gene TRBV19 combines with J gene TRBJ1-2; 8 positions agree with TRBD1. Germline CDR1 and CDR2: LNHDA and SQIVND (reference sequence). V gave up 0 bases and J gave up 0 bases; unmatched junction bases: 3. The CDR3 consists of 16 residues. The CDR3 coding sequence is TGTGCCAGTAGTATAGAGCCCAGGGGGCCTAACTATGGCTACACCTTC. It translates to CASSIEPRGPNYGYTF.

This clone was detected only a few times. V and J are TRBV30 and TRBJ2-3; maybe TRBD2 (8 bases). Deletions cut 1 base from V and 1 base from J, with 18 bases between. In germline, CDR1 is GTSNPN, CDR2 SVGIG (reference sequence). CDR3 size: 17 residues. The CDR3 region has the DNA TGTGCCTGGAGTGAGGGGGCGGGAGGAATAGGCACAGATACGCAGTATTTT. This gives the protein CAWSEGAGGIGTDTQYF.

This chain links TRBV7-8 with TRBJ2-3; 12 nucleotides match TRBD2. After removal of 4 bases from V and 6 bases from J, the junction contained 23 bases not matched to a gene. This CDR3 has 21 amino acids. The germline gives CDR1 SGHVS, CDR2 FQNEAQ. CDR3 DNA: TGTGCCAGCAGCTCCTTATCCGGGACTAGCGGGCTCGTAGGGGCGGGGGATACGCAGTATTTT. It translates to CASSSLSGTSGLVGAGDTQYF.

J is TRBJ2-1 and V is TRBV12-5; a possible D gene is TRBD1 (6 bases). This CDR3 is built from 15 residues. Germline V gene lookup returns CDR1 LGHNT and CDR2 FRNRAP. V lost 1 base and J 5 bases, leaving 12 bases between the germline ends. DNA for the CDR3: TGTGCTAGTGGTTTGGAGTGGACAGCCAACAATGAGCAGTTCTTC. Translated: CASGLEWTANNEQFF.

This clone occurred once. CDR3 DNA sequence: TGTGCCAGCAGCTACCGAAGCGGGGGGGTTAGCACAGATACGCAGTATTTT. Amino acid sequence: CASSYRSGGVSTDTQYF. The J gene is TRBJ2-3, the V gene TRBV7-6; TRBD2 agrees at 10 bases. J lost 0 bases, V lost 4 bases, and 7 bases had no gene match. Germline V gene lookup returns CDR1 SGHVS and CDR2 FNYEAQ. The CDR3 consists of 17 residues. Full variable domain (rest looked up from reference TRBV7-6 and TRBJ2-3): GAGVSQSPRYKVTKRGQDVALRCDPISGHVSLYWYRQALGQGPEFLTYFNYEAQQDKSGLPNDRFSAERPEGSISTLTIQRTEQRDSAMYRCASSYRSGGVSTDTQYFGPGTRLTVL.

This clone showed up just once. The chain links TRBV7-2 to TRBJ1-5; D is perhaps TRBD1 (5 bases). CDR3 length equals 16 residues. Germline assignment: CDR1 SGHTA and CDR2 FQGNSA. Trimming removed 1 base from V and 2 bases from J, with 12 bases in between. Here the CDR3 DNA reads TGTGCCAGCAGCTTAGTCGCGGCGGGGGGCAATCAGCCCCAGCATTTT. It is translated as CASSLVAAGGNQPQHF.

This chain connects TRBV7-9 to TRBJ1-1; 7 bases agree with TRBD1. The germline V gene has CDR1 SEHNR and CDR2 FQNEAQ (reference sequence). The CDR3 covers 17 residues. Unmatched junction bases numbered 12, after V lost 4 bases and J lost 1 base. For the CDR3, the DNA is TGTGCCAGCAGCTCTCGACAGGGTAAGGGGGAGAACACTGAAGCTTTCTTT. Protein sequence: CASSSRQGKGENTEAFF.

The genes are TRBV5-1 and TRBJ2-7, with D hard to call. The V end lost 4 bases, the J end lost 6 bases, and 11 bases lay between the germline ends. The germline gives CDR1 SGHRS, CDR2 YFSETQ. The CDR3 totals 12 residues. This chain's CDR3 is CASSPERGEQYF. The CDR3 region has the DNA TGCGCCAGCAGCCCGGAGCGTGGCGAGCAGTACTTC.

The chain couples TRBV6-1 to TRBJ2-1, with 9 bases identical to TRBD2. V lost 5 bases to trimming and J lost 6 bases; unmatched junction nucleotides: 8. This CDR3 has 15 residues. Germline V lookup: CDR1 MNHNS, CDR2 SASEGT. The CDR3 spells CASSSTSGYGNEQFF. The CDR3 nucleotides are TGTGCCAGCAGTTCCACTAGCGGGTATGGCAATGAGCAGTTCTTC.

The rearrangement uses TRBV21-1 and TRBJ2-2. TRBV21-1 is labeled a pseudogene. This CDR3 is built from 14 residues. The CDR3 DNA is TGTGCCAGCAGCAGGGGACGGAACACCGGGGAGCTGTTTTTT. It codes for CASSRGRNTGELFF.

The J gene is TRBJ2-5, the V gene TRBV11-2; 8 bases are shared with TRBD2. CDR1 SGHAT and CDR2 FQNNGV come from the germline V gene. The CDR3 contains 15 residues. The J segment lost 6 bases and the V segment lost 5 bases, leaving 11 bases of the junction unmatched. DNA of the CDR3: TGTGCCAGCAGCAAGGGGGGACTAGGATTGAAGACCCAGTACTTC. Translated, it gives CASSKGGLGLKTQYF.